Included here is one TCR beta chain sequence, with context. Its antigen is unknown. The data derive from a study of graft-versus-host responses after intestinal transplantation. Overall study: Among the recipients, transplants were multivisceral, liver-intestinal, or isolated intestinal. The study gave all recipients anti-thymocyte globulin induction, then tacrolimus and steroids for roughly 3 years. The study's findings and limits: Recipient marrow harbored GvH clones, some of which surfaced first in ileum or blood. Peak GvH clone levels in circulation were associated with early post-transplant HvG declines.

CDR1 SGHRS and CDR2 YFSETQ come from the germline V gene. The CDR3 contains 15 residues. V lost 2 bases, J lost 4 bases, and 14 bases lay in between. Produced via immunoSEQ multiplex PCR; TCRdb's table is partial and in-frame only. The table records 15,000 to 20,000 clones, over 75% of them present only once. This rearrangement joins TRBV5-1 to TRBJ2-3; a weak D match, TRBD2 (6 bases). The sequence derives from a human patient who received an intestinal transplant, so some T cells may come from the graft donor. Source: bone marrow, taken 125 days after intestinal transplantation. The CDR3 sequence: CASSFPGVKADTQYF. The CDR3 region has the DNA TGCGCCAGCAGCTTTCCGGGGGTCAAGGCAGATACGCAGTATTTT.